One sample yielded the 2 T cell receptor beta chains listed below, sequenced in a study of T-cell memory formation after mild COVID-19. One entry per CDR3 protein, called by TCRdb with MiXCR from the 5' RACE reads. The data contain about 400,000 distinct CDR3 sequences, over 13% of them singletons. Sequencing input: PBMCs or a T cell subset sorted from them (not recorded which). The receptors stem from a man aged 18 to 35 who had mild COVID-19 (a few samples of this study predate the infection). Cell type and time point are not known.

In its sample, this clonotype was seen a few times. The J gene is TRBJ2-7, the V gene TRBV6-5; 9 bases align to TRBD2. The CDR3 sequence is 13 residues long. Germline lookup yields CDR1 MNHEY and CDR2 SVGAGI. With 5 bases clipped from V and 6 bases from J, the junction kept 5 bases outside the gene matches. The CDR3 loop reads CASSPGLAREQYF. DNA of the CDR3: TGTGCCAGCAGTCCCGGACTAGCGCGCGAGCAGTACTTC.

This rearrangement joins TRBV3-1 to TRBJ2-2; 7 bases agree with TRBD1. CDR1 is LGHDT, CDR2 YNNKEL, per germline (reference sequence). Trimming took 4 bases from V and 1 from J; bases not matched to a gene: 3. CDR3 length: 15 residues. CDR3 protein: CASSPDRWNTGELFF. In DNA form, the CDR3 reads TGTGCCAGCAGCCCGGACAGGTGGAACACCGGGGAGCTGTTTTTT.